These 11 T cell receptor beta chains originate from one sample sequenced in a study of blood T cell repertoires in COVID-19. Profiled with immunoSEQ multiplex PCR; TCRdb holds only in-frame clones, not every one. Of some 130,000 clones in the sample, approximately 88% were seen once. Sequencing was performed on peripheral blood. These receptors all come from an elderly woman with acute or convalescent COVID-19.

The CDR3 spells CASIARGGLGNEQFF. The CDR3 DNA sequence: TGTGCCAGCATCGCCCGGGGGGGTCTCGGCAATGAGCAGTTCTTC. This chain joins TRBV6-5 and TRBJ2-1; 8 positions match TRBD2. This CDR3 comprises 15 residues. Germline-derived CDR1 and CDR2 are MNHEY and SVGAGI. V shed 7 bases, J shed 6 bases, and the junction held 11 bases outside the gene matches.

CDR3 residues: CSVAPGLAGLQETQYF. The CDR3 DNA follows: TGCAGCGTGGCCCCGGGACTAGCGGGACTCCAAGAGACCCAGTACTTC. J is TRBJ2-5 and V is TRBV29-1; 13 bases agree with TRBD2. Germline V CDR1 and CDR2: SQVTM, ANQGSEA. Unmatched junction bases numbered 8, after V lost 6 bases and J lost 1 base. The CDR3 runs 16 residues.

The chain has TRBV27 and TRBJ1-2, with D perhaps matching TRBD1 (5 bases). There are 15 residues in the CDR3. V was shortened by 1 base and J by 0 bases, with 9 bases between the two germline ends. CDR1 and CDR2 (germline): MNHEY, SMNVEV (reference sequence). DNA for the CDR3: TGTGCCAGCAGTTTATATGGGGCAGCTAACTATGGCTACACCTTC. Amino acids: CASSLYGAANYGYTF.

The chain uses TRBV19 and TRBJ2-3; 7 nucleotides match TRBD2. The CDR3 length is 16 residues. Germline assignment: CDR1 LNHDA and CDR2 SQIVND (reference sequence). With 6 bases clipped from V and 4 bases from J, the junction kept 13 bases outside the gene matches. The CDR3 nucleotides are TGTGCCAGTAGCAACCCTCCGGGCGGGAGTGCAGATACGCAGTATTTT. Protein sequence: CASSNPPGGSADTQYF. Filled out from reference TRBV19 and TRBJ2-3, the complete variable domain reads DGGITQSPKYLFRKEGQNVTLSCEQNLNHDAMYWYRQDPGQGLRLIYYSQIVNDFQKGDIAEGYSVSREKKESFPLTVTSAQKNPTAFYLCASSNPPGGSADTQYFGPGTRLTVL.

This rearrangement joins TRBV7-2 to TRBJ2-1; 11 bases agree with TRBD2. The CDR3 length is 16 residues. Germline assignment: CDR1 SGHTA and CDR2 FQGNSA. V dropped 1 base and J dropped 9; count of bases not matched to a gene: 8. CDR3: CASSLGASGGQGEQFF. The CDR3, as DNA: TGTGCCAGCAGCTTAGGGGCTAGCGGGGGGCAAGGTGAGCAGTTCTTC.

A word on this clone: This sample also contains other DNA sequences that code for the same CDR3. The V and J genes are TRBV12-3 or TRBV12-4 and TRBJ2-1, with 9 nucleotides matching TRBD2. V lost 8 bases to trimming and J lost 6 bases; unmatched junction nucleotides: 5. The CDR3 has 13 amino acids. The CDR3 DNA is TGTGCCAGCGGACTAGCGCCCGTCAATGAGCAGTTCTTC. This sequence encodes CASGLAPVNEQFF.

The CDR3 spells CASSQVALAAYEQYF. In DNA form, the CDR3 reads TGCGCCAGCAGCCAAGTAGCACTAGCTGCCTACGAGCAGTACTTC. This chain joins TRBV4-1 and TRBJ2-7, with D tentatively TRBD2 (6 bases). The germline V gene encodes CDR1 MGHRA and CDR2 YSYEKL. Trimming took 1 base from V and 2 from J, leaving 12 bases between them. The CDR3 totals 15 residues.

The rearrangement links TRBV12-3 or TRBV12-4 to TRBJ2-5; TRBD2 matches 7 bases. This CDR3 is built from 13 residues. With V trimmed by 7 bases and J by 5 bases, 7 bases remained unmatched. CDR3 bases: TGTGCCAGCACCCTCCCCGGGGGGGAGACCCAGTACTTC. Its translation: CASTLPGGETQYF.

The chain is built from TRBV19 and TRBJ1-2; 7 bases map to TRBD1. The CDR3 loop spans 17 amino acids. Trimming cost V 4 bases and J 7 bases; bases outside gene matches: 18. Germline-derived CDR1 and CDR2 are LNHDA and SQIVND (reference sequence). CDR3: CASSTSAAQGLSVGYTF. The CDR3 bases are TGTGCCAGTAGTACTTCAGCCGCACAGGGGTTATCTGTTGGCTACACCTTC.

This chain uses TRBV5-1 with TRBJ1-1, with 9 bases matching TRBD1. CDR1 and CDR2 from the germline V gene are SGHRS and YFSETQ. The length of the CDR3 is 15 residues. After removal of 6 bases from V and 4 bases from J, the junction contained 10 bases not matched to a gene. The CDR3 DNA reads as TGCGCCAGCAAAACCTCGGGACAGGGTGGCACTGAAGCTTTCTTT. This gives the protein CASKTSGQGGTEAFF.

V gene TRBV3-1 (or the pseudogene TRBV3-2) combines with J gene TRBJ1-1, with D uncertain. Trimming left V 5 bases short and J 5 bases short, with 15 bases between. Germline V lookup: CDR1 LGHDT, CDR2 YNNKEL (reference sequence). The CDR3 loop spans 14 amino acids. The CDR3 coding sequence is TGTGCCAGCAGCTCCCGGGGAAGTTCGACTGAAGCTTTCTTT. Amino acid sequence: CASSSRGSSTEAFF.